The 4 T cell receptor beta chains in this list originate from one sample, sequenced in a study of blood T cell repertoires in COVID-19. Here immunoSEQ multiplex PCR was the method, and the copy in TCRdb shows in-frame clones only, minus some. The data show about 130,000 clones, with around 87% seen just once and 3.5% to 4.5% held by the top ten. What was sequenced was peripheral blood. Source of these receptors: a woman aged 55 to 70 with acute or convalescent COVID-19.

This chain uses TRBV19 with TRBJ2-7; D perhaps matches TRBD2 (5 bases). V dropped 2 bases and J dropped 5 bases, with 16 bases sitting between them. CDR1 LNHDA and CDR2 SQIVND come from the germline V gene (reference sequence). This CDR3 has 15 amino acids. The CDR3 DNA follows: TGTGCCAGTAGTATACTCCTTGCGGGCCGGGACGAGCAGTACTTC. Residues: CASSILLAGRDEQYF. The whole variable domain, filled in from reference TRBV19 and TRBJ2-7, reads DGGITQSPKYLFRKEGQNVTLSCEQNLNHDAMYWYRQDPGQGLRLIYYSQIVNDFQKGDIAEGYSVSREKKESFPLTVTSAQKNPTAFYLCASSILLAGRDEQYFGPGTRLTVT.

The genes are TRBV15 and TRBJ1-4, with TRBD1 matching 9 bases. V lost 4 bases, J lost 7 bases, and 10 bases stayed unmatched. Germline V lookup: CDR1 LNHNV, CDR2 YYDKDF (reference sequence). There are 16 residues in the CDR3. The CDR3: CATSTVRDRVGEKLFF. CDR3 nucleotide sequence: TGTGCCACCAGCACAGTGAGGGACAGGGTTGGTGAAAAACTGTTTTTT.

The chain recombines TRBV4-2 with TRBJ1-4; the D gene is possibly TRBD1 (6 bases). CDR1 is LGHNA and CDR2 is YNFKEQ in the germline V gene. CDR3 length: 15 amino acids. V lost 0 bases and J lost 5, with 10 bases in between. DNA of the CDR3: TGTGCCAGCAGCCAAGAGACACAGGGAAATGAAAAACTGTTTTTT. As protein: CASSQETQGNEKLFF.

The chain is built from TRBV19 and TRBJ2-6, with 11 nucleotides matching TRBD2. The length of the CDR3 is 19 residues. Trimming cost V 7 bases and J 3 bases; bases outside gene matches: 14. The germline V gene has CDR1 LNHDA and CDR2 SQIVND (reference sequence). The CDR3 loop is CASMILAGGRSGGANVLTF. The CDR3 DNA reads TGTGCCAGTATGATCCTAGCGGGAGGTCGTAGCGGTGGGGCCAACGTCCTGACTTTC.